The rows below give T cell receptor beta chains drawn from one sample of a study of blood T cell repertoires in COVID-19. Some clones are missing from TCRdb's copy, which holds only in-frame ones; the method was immunoSEQ multiplex PCR. The sample includes approximately 200,000 clones, around 87% of them seen just once. The sequenced sample consisted of peripheral blood. The receptor source for this set is a man in his fifties or sixties who had recovered from COVID-19. The CDR3 runs from the conserved cysteine through the conserved F or W. D genes are given only for firm matches. Clone size, where shown, is once, few, many, or a class for clones that have expanded.

j_gene,d_gene,v_gene,abundance,CDR3nt,CDR3aa
TRBJ1-5,TRBD1,TRBV19,.,TGTGCCAGTAGTCCTTCAACAGGGGGCGGTTATAGCAATCAGCCCCAGCATTTT,CASSPSTGGGYSNQPQHF
TRBJ1-6,.,TRBV5-1,few,TGCGCCAGCAGCGCGAAGACAAACTATAATTCACCCCTCCACTTT,CASSAKTNYNSPLHF
TRBJ2-2,TRBD1,TRBV30,.,TGTGCCTGGACTCCCCTATGGACAGGGGGCAACACCGGGGAGCTGTTTTTT,CAWTPLWTGGNTGELFF
TRBJ2-5,TRBD1,TRBV4-2,.,TGTGCCAGCAGCCCTATAGGAGACAGGGACCAAGAGACCCAGTACTTC,CASSPIGDRDQETQYF
TRBJ2-7,TRBD2,TRBV11-2,.,TGTGCCAGCAGCTTACAAGGCGGGAGGGCCGCTCTCGGCCTTTACGAGCAGTACTTC,CASSLQGGRAALGLYEQYF
TRBJ1-5,TRBD1,TRBV19,.,TGTGCCACCACCGGAGGGGGCGGGGGGAGCGGCAATCAGCCCCAGCATTTT,CATTGGGGGSGNQPQHF
TRBJ2-5,TRBD2,TRBV4-2,.,TGTGCCAGCAGCTACGGGGGGTTGGAGACCCAGTACTTC,CASSYGGLETQYF
TRBJ2-2,TRBD1,TRBV19,.,TGTGCCACTTCGGGACAGGCGAACACCGGGGAGCTGTTTTTT,CATSGQANTGELFF
TRBJ1-6,.,TRBV2,.,TGTGCCAGCAGTGAACAGGGGCTTAATTCACCCCTCCACTTT,CASSEQGLNSPLHF
TRBJ2-6,.,TRBV5-1,.,TGCGCCAGCAGCTTGGCTTCCTCTGGGGCCAACGTCCTGACTTTC,CASSLASSGANVLTF
TRBJ1-1,.,TRBV9,.,TGTGCCAGCAGCCCCACAGGGAGGAACACTGAAGCTTTCTTT,CASSPTGRNTEAFF
TRBJ1-2,TRBD1,TRBV9,.,TGTGCCAGCAGCCTTCCAAGTCGAGCCGGGACAGGGACCTATGGCTACACCTTC,CASSLPSRAGTGTYGYTF
TRBJ2-7,.,TRBV28,.,TGTGCCAGCAGCCACAGGGCCACTTGGTACGAGCAGTACTTC,CASSHRATWYEQYF
TRBJ2-7,.,TRBV14,.,TGTGCCAGCAGCCAATACGGGGGTTACGAGCAGTACTTC,CASSQYGGYEQYF
TRBJ1-2,.,TRBV19,few,TGTGCCAGTAGTACCGGGGTCCGGGACATAGCCGGCTACACCTTC,CASSTGVRDIAGYTF
TRBJ2-5,TRBD2,TRBV9,.,TGTGCCAGCAGCGTAGCCTCTAGCGGGCCTATAAATCAAGAGACCCAGTACTTC,CASSVASSGPINQETQYF
TRBJ2-6,.,TRBV7-6,.,TGTGCCAGCACCTTCGCTGGGGCCAACGTCCTGACTTTC,CASTFAGANVLTF
TRBJ2-4,TRBD1,TRBV6-7,.,TGTGCCAGCAGTTACCAAAGGACAGGGCCACTAGCCAAAAACATTCAGTACTTC,CASSYQRTGPLAKNIQYF
TRBJ1-1,.,TRBV4-1,.,TGCGCCAGCAGCCAAGGTAGGGGGAACACTGAAGCTTTCTTT,CASSQGRGNTEAFF
TRBJ2-7,TRBD1,TRBV18,.,TGTGCCAGCTCAAGGGACAGAGCCTACGAGCAGTACTTC,CASSRDRAYEQYF
TRBJ2-2,.,TRBV5-1,.,TGCGCCAGCAGCTTGAGAGTCGGGGAGCTGTTTTTT,CASSLRVGELFF
TRBJ2-7,TRBD2,TRBV9,.,TGTGCCAGCAGCCCAGCGGGGGTAATCTACGAGCAGTACTTC,CASSPAGVIYEQYF
TRBJ2-3,.,TRBV7-3,.,TGTGCCAGCAGCCTATCTAGTAGCACAGATACGCAGTATTTT,CASSLSSSTDTQYF
TRBJ2-2,.,TRBV9,.,TGTGCCAGCAGCCCCGAGTCGGGGACCGGGGAGCTGTTTTTT,CASSPESGTGELFF
TRBJ2-5,.,TRBV5-1,.,TGCGCCAGCAGCTTGCGGGGGGAGACCCAGTACTTC,CASSLRGETQYF
TRBJ1-3,.,TRBV19,.,TGTGCCACACACTCAGGGCACTCTGGAAACACCATATATTTT,CATHSGHSGNTIYF
TRBJ1-1,.,TRBV30,.,TGTGCCTGGAGCGCCTCGCGGGGGAACACTGAAGCTTTCTTT,CAWSASRGNTEAFF
TRBJ2-3,TRBD2,TRBV27,.,TGTGCCAGCAGTTATAGGAGGAGCGGGACTTGGGGAACAGATACGCAGTATTTT,CASSYRRSGTWGTDTQYF
TRBJ1-2,TRBD1,TRBV19,.,TGTGCCTCGAGACAGGGGGCGTATGGCTACACCTTC,CASRQGAYGYTF
TRBJ1-5,TRBD1,TRBV25-1,.,TGTGCCAGCACGACAGGGCATCAGCCCCAGCATTTT,CASTTGHQPQHF
TRBJ2-1,TRBD2,TRBV7-2,.,TGTGCCAGCAGCTCCGGGGGGACTAGCGGGGTCAATGAGCAGTTCTTC,CASSSGGTSGVNEQFF
TRBJ2-5,.,TRBV3-1/TRBV3-2,.,TGTGCCAGCAGCCAAGATCCTCTAGCCCAAGAGACCCAGTACTTC,CASSQDPLAQETQYF
TRBJ2-5,TRBD1,TRBV5-1,.,TGCGCCAGCAGCTGGGGGACAGGGAGGGAGACCCAGTACTTC,CASSWGTGRETQYF
TRBJ2-5,.,TRBV30,.,TGTGCCTGGAGTGTCGAGGGCCCAGTCCGGGAGACCCAGTACTTC,CAWSVEGPVRETQYF
TRBJ2-7,.,TRBV19,.,TGTGCCAGTCGCAAGCCAGGTCTTTCCGAGCAGTACTTC,CASRKPGLSEQYF
TRBJ1-4,.,TRBV4-2,.,TGTGCCAGCAGCCAAAGGGAGGCAAATGAAAAACTGTTTTTT,CASSQREANEKLFF
TRBJ1-3,.,TRBV19,.,TGTGCCAGTAGCCGATCACCTAGCGGACGTGGCTCTGGAAACACCATATATTTT,CASSRSPSGRGSGNTIYF
TRBJ2-3,TRBD2,TRBV7-8,.,TGTGCCACTCGGGGCGGGGGGGGCAATACGCAGTATTTT,CATRGGGGNTQYF
TRBJ1-6,.,TRBV27,once,TGTGCCAGCAGTTTATACCAGGGAGGATCACCCCTCCACTTT,CASSLYQGGSPLHF
TRBJ1-1,.,TRBV3-1/TRBV3-2,.,TGTGCCAGCAGCCCTGACAGTTCTGAAGCTTTCTTT,CASSPDSSEAFF
TRBJ2-7,TRBD1,TRBV29-1,once,TGCAGCGCTCGGCGGGGGACAGGGGCCTACGAGCAGTACTTC,CSARRGTGAYEQYF
TRBJ1-6,.,TRBV7-9,.,TGTGCCAGCAGCTTACTCGACCCCCCTGGGCCAATCGATAATTCACCCCTCCACTTT,CASSLLDPPGPIDNSPLHF
TRBJ2-3,.,TRBV7-8,.,TGTGCCAGCAGCTTAGTGAGGTTAGATACGCAGTATTTT,CASSLVRLDTQYF
TRBJ1-5,.,TRBV5-1,.,TGCGCCAGCAGCTCTGGGGGAGGGCAGCCCCAGCATTTT,CASSSGGGQPQHF
TRBJ1-6,.,TRBV6-5,.,TGTGCCAGCAATCCAGGGGCGGGTTCACCCCTCCACTTT,CASNPGAGSPLHF
TRBJ1-6,TRBD1,TRBV7-8,.,TGTGCCAGCAGCTTAGGTACAGGGGTCGGGTCACCCCTCCACTTT,CASSLGTGVGSPLHF
TRBJ2-1,TRBD1,TRBV27,.,TGTGCCAGCAGTTTATCCCGACAGGGCGCCTACAATGAGCAGTTCTTC,CASSLSRQGAYNEQFF
TRBJ2-1,TRBD2,TRBV27,.,TGTGCCAGCAGCCTAATGTGGCTAGCGGGAATGGATGAGCAGTTCTTC,CASSLMWLAGMDEQFF
TRBJ2-1,TRBD2,TRBV3-1/TRBV3-2,.,TGTGCCAGCAGCCATCCCTGGACTAGCGGGGTGGGGAACAATGAGCAGTTCTTC,CASSHPWTSGVGNNEQFF
TRBJ2-3,.,TRBV5-1,.,TGCGCCAGCAGCCCCGGGGTGAGCACAGATACGCAGTATTTT,CASSPGVSTDTQYF
TRBJ2-1,TRBD2,TRBV5-1,once,TGCGCCAGCAGCTTGGGGGGCGGGGGGGCGAATGAGCAGTTCTTC,CASSLGGGGANEQFF
TRBJ1-1,.,TRBV10-1,.,TGCGCCAGCAGCCAGCTGGGGGGTGAAGCTTTCTTT,CASSQLGGEAFF
TRBJ1-6,TRBD1,TRBV5-1,once,TGCGCCAGCAGCTTGGCCAGGGGGACTTCACCCCTCCACTTT,CASSLARGTSPLHF
TRBJ1-5,.,TRBV5-6,.,TGTGCCAGCAGCTTGGGAGCGCAGCCCCAGCATTTT,CASSLGAQPQHF
TRBJ2-1,.,TRBV7-9,.,TGTGCCAGCAGTCCTAGGGAAGCGGAGTGGACCTACAATGAGCAGTTCTTC,CASSPREAEWTYNEQFF